This TCR beta chain was sequenced during a study of blood T cell repertoires in COVID-19. Method: immunoSEQ multiplex PCR; TCRdb's copy keeps in-frame clones and lacks some. This sample has about 350,000 clones, with about 90% found just once. About this clone itself: The same CDR3 can be traced to other DNA sequences in this sample.

Input material: PBMCs or T cells enriched from blood (not recorded which). This TCR came from a woman aged 25 to 39 who had recovered from COVID-19.

The chain's CDR3 is CASSAGQNYGYTF. CDR3 coding DNA: TGTGCCAGCAGTGCCGGACAGAACTATGGCTACACCTTC. The chain has TRBV28 and TRBJ1-2, with TRBD1 as a possible D gene (6 bases). CDR1 is MDHEN and CDR2 is SYDVKM in the germline V gene. The CDR3 length is 13 residues. V was trimmed by 5 bases and J by 2 bases, leaving 9 bases between them.